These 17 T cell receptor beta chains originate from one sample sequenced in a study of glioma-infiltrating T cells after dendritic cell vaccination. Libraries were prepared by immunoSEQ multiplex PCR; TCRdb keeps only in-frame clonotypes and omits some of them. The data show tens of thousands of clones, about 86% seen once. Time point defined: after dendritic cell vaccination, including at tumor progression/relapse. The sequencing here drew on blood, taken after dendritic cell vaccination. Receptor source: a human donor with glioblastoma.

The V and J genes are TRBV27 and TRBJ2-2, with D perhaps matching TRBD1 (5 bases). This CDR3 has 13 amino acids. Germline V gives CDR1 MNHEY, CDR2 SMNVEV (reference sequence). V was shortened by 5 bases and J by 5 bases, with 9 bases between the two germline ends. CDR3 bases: TGTGCCAGCAGTCCGACAGCTACCGGGGAGCTGTTTTTT. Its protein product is CASSPTATGELFF.

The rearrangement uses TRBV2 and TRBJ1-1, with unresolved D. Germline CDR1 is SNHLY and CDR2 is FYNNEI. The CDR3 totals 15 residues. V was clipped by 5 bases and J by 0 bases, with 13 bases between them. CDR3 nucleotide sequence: TGTGCCAGCAGTCCGTACACAGACATGAACACTGAAGCTTTCTTT. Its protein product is CASSPYTDMNTEAFF.

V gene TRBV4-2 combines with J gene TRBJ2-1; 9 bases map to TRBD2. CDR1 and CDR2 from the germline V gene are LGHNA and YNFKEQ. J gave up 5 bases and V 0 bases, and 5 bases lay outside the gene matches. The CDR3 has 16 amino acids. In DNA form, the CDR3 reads TGTGCCAGCAGCCAAGATCCACTAGCGGGCCACAATGAGCAGTTCTTC. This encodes CASSQDPLAGHNEQFF.

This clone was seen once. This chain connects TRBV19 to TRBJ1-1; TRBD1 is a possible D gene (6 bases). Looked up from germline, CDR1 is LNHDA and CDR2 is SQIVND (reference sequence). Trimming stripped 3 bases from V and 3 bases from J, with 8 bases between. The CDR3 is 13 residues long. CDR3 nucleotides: TGTGCCAGTAGTATTAAGGGGGACACTGAAGCTTTCTTT. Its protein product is CASSIKGDTEAFF.

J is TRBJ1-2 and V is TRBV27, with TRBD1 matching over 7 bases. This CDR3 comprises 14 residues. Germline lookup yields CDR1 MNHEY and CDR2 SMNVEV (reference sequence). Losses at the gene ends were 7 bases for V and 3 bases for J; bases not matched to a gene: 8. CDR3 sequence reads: CASKGQGDDYGYTF. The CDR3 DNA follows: TGTGCCAGCAAGGGGCAGGGGGACGACTATGGCTACACCTTC.

The CDR3 spells CASSISTDTQYF. CDR3 nucleotide sequence: TGCGCCAGCAGCATAAGCACAGATACGCAGTATTTT. The rearrangement uses TRBV5-1 and TRBJ2-3; D call uncertain. Germline V gives CDR1 SGHRS, CDR2 YFSETQ. The CDR3 runs to 12 residues. Trimming removed 4 bases from V and 0 bases from J, with 3 bases in between.

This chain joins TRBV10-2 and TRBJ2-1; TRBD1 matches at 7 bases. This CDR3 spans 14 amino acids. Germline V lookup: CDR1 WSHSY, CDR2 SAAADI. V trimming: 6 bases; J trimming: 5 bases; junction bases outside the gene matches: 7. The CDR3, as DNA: TGCGCCAGCAGGGGACAGCAAGTAGACAATGAGCAGTTCTTC. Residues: CASRGQQVDNEQFF.

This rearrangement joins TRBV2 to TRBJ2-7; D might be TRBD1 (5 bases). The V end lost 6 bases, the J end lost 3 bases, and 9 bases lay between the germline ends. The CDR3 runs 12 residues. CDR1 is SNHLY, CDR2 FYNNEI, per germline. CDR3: CASRDDSYEQYF. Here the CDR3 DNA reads TGTGCCAGCAGGGACGACAGCTACGAGCAGTACTTC.

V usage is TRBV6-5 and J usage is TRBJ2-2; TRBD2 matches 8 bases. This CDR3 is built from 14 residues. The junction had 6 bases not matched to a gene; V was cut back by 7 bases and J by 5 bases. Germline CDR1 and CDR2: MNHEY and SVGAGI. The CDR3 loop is CASTPGGRTGELFF. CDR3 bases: TGTGCCAGCACACCGGGGGGGCGAACCGGGGAGCTGTTTTTT.

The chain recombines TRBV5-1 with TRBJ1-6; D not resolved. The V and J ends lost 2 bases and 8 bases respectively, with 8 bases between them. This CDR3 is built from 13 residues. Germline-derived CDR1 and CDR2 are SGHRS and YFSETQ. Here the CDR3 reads CASSFDGDSPLHF. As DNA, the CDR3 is TGCGCCAGCAGCTTCGACGGGGATTCACCCCTCCACTTT.

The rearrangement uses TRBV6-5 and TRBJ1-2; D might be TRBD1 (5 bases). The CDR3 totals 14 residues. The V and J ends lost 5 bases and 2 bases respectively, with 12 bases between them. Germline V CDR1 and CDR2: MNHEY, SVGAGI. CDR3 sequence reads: CASSPGGGNYGYTF. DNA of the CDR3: TGTGCCAGCAGTCCGGGCGGGGGGAACTATGGCTACACCTTC.

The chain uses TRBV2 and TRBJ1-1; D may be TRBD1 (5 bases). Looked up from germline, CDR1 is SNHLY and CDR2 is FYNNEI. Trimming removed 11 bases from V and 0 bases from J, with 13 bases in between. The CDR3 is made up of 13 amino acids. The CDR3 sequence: CAQIRQMNTEAFF. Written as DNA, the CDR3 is TGTGCCCAGATTAGACAGATGAACACTGAAGCTTTCTTT. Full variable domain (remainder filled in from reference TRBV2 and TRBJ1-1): EPEVTQTPSHQVTQMGQEVILRCVPISNHLYFYWYRQILGQKVEFLVSFYNNEISEKSEIFDDQFSVERPDGSNFTLKIRSTKLEDSAMYFCAQIRQMNTEAFFGQGTRLTVV.

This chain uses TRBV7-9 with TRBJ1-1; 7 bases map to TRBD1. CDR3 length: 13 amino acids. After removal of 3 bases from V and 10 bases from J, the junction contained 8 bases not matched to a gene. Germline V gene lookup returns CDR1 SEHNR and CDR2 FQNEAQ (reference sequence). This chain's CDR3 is CASSFNIRGRAFF. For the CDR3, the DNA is TGTGCCAGCAGCTTTAATATCAGGGGGAGAGCTTTCTTT. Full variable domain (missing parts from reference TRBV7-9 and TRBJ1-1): DTGVSQNPRHKITKRGQNVTFRCDPISEHNRLYWYRQTLGQGPEFLTYFQNEAQLEKSRLLSDRFSAERPKGSFSTLEIQRTEQGDSAMYLCASSFNIRGRAFFGQGTRLTVV.

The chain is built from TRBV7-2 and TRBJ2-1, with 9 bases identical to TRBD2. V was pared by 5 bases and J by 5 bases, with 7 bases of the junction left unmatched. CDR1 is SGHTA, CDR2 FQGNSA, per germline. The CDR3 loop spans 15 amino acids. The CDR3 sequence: CASSRRSGGNNEQFF. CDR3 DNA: TGTGCCAGCAGCCGAAGGAGCGGGGGGAACAATGAGCAGTTCTTC.

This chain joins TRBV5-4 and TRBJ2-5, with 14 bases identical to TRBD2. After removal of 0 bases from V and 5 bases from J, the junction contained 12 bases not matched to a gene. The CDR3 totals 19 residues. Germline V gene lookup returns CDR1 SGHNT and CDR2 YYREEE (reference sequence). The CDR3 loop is CASSLGMTSGGARGETQYF. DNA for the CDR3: TGTGCCAGCAGCTTGGGGATGACTAGCGGGGGGGCAAGAGGGGAGACCCAGTACTTC.

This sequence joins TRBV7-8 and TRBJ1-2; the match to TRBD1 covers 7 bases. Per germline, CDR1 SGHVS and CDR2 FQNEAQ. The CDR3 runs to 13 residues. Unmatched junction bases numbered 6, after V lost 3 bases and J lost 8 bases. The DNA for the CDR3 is TGTGCCAGCAGCTTGACTGACAGGGCCGGCTACACCTTC. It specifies CASSLTDRAGYTF.

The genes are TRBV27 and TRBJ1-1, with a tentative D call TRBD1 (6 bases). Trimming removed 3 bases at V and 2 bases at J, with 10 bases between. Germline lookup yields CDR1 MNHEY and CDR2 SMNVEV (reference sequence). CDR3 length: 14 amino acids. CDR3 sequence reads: CASSLNRVNTEAFF. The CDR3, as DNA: TGTGCCAGCAGTTTGAACAGGGTTAACACTGAAGCTTTCTTT.